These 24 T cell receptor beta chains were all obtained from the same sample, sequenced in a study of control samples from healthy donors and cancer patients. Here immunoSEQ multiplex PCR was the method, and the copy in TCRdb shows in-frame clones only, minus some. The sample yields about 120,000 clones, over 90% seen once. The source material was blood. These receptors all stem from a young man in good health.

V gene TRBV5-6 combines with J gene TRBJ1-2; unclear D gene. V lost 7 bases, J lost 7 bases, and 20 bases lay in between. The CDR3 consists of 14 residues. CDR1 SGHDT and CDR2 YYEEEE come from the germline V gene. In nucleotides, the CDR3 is TGTGCCAGCTCTAAGGAGGGTCCACTGTCTGGCTACACCTTC. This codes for CASSKEGPLSGYTF.

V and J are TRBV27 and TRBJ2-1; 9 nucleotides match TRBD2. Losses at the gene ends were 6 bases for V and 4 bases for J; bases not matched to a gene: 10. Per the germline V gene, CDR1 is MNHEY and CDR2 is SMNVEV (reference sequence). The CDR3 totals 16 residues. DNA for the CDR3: TGTGCCAGCAGCCGTAGCGGGGGAGATATATACAATGAGCAGTTCTTC. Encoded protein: CASSRSGGDIYNEQFF.

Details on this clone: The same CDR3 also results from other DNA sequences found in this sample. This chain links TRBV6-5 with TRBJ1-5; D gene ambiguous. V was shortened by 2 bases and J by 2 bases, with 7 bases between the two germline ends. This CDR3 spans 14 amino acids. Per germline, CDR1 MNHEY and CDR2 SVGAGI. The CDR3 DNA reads TGTGCCAGCAGTTACGCGGGAGGCAATCAGCCCCAGCATTTT. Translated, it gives CASSYAGGNQPQHF.

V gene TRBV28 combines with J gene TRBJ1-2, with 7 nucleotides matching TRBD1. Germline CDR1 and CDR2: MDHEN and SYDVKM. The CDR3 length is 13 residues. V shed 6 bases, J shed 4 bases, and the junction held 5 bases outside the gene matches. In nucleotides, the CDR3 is TGTGCCAGCAGAACCGGGACAGCCTATGGCTACACCTTC. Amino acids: CASRTGTAYGYTF.

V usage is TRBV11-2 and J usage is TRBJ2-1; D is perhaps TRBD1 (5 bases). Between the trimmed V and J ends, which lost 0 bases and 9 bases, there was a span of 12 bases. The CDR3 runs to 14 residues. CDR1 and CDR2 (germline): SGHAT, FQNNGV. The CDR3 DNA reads TGTGCCAGCAGCTTAGACGTCAGGGTCAGTGAGCAGTTCTTC. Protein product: CASSLDVRVSEQFF.

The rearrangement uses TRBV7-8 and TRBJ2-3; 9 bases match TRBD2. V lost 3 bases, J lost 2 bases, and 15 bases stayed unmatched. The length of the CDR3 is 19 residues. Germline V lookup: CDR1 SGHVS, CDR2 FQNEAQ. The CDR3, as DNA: TGTGCCAGCAGCTTCCAAACCCCCAGCGGGGGGTTCTACACAGATACGCAGTATTTT. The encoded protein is CASSFQTPSGGFYTDTQYF. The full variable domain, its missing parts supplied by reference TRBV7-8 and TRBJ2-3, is GAGVSQSPRYKVAKRGQDVALRCDPISGHVSLFWYQQALGQGPEFLTYFQNEAQLDKSGLPSDRFFAERPEGSVSTLKIQRTQQEDSAVYLCASSFQTPSGGFYTDTQYFGPGTRLTVL.

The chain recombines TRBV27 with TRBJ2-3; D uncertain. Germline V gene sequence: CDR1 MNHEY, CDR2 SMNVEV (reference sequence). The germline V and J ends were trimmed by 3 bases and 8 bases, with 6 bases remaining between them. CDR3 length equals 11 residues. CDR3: CASSFYGTQYF. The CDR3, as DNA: TGTGCCAGCAGTTTTTACGGTACGCAGTATTTT.

CDR3 loop: CATSDRGGPSNEQFF. The DNA for the CDR3 is TGTGCCACCAGTGACCGCGGAGGGCCCTCCAATGAGCAGTTCTTC. This chain uses TRBV24-1 with TRBJ2-1; D might be TRBD2 (6 bases). The germline CDR1 and CDR2 sequences are KGHDR and SFDVKD. CDR3 length: 15 residues. V lost 4 bases and J lost 6, with 15 bases in between.

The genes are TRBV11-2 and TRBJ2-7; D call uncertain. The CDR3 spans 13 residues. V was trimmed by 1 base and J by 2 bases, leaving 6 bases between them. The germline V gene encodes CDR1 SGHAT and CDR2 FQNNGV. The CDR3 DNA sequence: TGTGCCAGCAGCTTAGTCTTCCCCTACGAGCAGTACTTC. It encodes CASSLVFPYEQYF.

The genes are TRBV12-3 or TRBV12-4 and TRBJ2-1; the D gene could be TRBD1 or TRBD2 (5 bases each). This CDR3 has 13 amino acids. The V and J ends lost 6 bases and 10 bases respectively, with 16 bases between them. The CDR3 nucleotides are TGTGCCAGCAGACCCCAGGGTTGGGAGGAGCAGTTCTTC. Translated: CASRPQGWEEQFF.

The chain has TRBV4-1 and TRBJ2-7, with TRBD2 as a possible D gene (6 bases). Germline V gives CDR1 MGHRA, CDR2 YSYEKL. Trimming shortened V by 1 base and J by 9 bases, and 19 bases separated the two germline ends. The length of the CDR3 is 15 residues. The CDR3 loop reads CASSQGGGVPSRQYV. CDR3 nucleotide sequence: TGCGCCAGCAGCCAAGGCGGAGGGGTTCCTTCAAGGCAGTACGTC.

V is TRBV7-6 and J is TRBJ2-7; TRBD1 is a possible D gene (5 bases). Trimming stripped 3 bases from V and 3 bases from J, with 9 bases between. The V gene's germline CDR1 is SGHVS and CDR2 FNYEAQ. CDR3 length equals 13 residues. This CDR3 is CASSFDSRYEQYF. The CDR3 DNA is TGTGCCAGCAGCTTCGACAGCCGCTACGAGCAGTACTTC.

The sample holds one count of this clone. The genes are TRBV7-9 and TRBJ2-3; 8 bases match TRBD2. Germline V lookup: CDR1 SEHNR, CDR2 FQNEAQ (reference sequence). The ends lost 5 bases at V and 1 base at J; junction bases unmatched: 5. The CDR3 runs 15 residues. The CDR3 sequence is CASSRNGGGTDTQYF. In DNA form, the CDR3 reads TGTGCCAGCAGCAGAAACGGGGGGGGCACAGATACGCAGTATTTT.

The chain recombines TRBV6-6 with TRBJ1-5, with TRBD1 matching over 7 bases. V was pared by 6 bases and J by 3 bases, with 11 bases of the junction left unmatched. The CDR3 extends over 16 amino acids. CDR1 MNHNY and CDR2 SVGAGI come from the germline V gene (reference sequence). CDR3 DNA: TGTGCCAGCAGGTCCGGGACAGCAAGAATCAATCAGCCCCAGCATTTT. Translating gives CASRSGTARINQPQHF.

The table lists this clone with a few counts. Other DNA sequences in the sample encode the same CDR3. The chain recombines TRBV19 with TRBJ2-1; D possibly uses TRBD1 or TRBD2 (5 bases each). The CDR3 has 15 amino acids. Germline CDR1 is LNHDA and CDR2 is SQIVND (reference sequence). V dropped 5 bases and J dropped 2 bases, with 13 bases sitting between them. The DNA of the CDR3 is TGTGCCAGTAGTCCCGGGACGTCCACCTACAATGAGCAGTTCTTC. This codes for CASSPGTSTYNEQFF.

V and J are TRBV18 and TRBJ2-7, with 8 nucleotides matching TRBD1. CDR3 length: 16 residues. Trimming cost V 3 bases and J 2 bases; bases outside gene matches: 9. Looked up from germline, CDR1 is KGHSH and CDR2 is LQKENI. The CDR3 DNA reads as TGTGCCAGCTCACCTCTCGTACGGACAGGGACCTACGAGCAGTACTTC. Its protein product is CASSPLVRTGTYEQYF.

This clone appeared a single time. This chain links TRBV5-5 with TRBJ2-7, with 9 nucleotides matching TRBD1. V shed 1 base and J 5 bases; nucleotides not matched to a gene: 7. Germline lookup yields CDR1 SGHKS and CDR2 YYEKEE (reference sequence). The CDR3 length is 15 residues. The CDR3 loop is CASSLLGQGIHEQYF. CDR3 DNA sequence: TGTGCCAGCAGCTTGTTGGGACAGGGTATCCACGAGCAGTACTTC.

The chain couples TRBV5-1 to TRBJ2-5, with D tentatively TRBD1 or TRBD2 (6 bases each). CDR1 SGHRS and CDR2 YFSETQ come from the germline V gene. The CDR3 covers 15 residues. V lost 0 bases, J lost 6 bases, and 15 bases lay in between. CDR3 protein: CASSLEGGLLQTQYF. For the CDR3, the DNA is TGCGCCAGCAGCTTGGAGGGGGGTCTCCTTCAGACCCAGTACTTC.

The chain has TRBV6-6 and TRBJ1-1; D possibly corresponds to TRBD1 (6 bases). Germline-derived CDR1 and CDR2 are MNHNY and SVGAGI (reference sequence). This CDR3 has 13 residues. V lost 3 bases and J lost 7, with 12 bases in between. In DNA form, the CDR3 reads TGTGCCAGCAGTTATTTCGGACAGCGTGAAGCTTTCTTT. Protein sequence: CASSYFGQREAFF.

The DNA of the CDR3 is TGTGCTAGTGCCCTAACCCGTCAAACCTGGGCCCCGCAGTATTTT. This codes for CASALTRQTWAPQYF. The gene calls are TRBV12-5 and TRBJ2-3; no clear D gene. Trimming took off 7 bases at V and 10 bases at J, with 24 bases between the two ends. This CDR3 is 15 amino acids long. Per germline, CDR1 LGHNT and CDR2 FRNRAP.

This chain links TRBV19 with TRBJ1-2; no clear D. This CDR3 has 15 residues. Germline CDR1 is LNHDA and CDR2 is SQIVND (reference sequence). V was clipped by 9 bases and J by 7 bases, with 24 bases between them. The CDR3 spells CASLDWSGPMSGYTF. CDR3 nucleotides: TGTGCCAGCCTTGATTGGAGTGGTCCTATGTCTGGCTACACCTTC. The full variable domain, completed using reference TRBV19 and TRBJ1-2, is DGGITQSPKYLFRKEGQNVTLSCEQNLNHDAMYWYRQDPGQGLRLIYYSQIVNDFQKGDIAEGYSVSREKKESFPLTVTSAQKNPTAFYLCASLDWSGPMSGYTFGSGTRLTVV.

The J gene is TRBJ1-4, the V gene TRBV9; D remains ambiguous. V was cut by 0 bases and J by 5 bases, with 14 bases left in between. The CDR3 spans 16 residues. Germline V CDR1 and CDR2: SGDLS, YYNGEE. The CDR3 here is CASSVGSGRNNEKLFF. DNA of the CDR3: TGTGCCAGCAGCGTAGGATCGGGCAGAAACAATGAAAAACTGTTTTTT. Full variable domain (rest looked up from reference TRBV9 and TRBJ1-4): DSGVTQTPKHLITATGQRVTLRCSPRSGDLSVYWYQQSLDQGLQFLIQYYNGEERAKGNILERFSAQQFPDLHSELNLSSLELGDSALYFCASSVGSGRNNEKLFFGSGTQLSVL.

CDR3 DNA sequence: TGTGCCAGCAGCCAAGGAGTGGTAGCGGGGGGAAGCACAGATACGCAGTATTTT. Its translation: CASSQGVVAGGSTDTQYF. The V call is TRBV4-2, the J call TRBJ2-3, with 10 nucleotides matching TRBD2. CDR3 length: 18 amino acids. CDR1 is LGHNA and CDR2 is YNFKEQ in the germline V gene. V gave up 1 base and J gave up 0 bases; unmatched junction bases: 7.

The DNA of the CDR3 is TGTGCCAGCAGGCGGGGAGGAATGAACACTGAAGCTTTCTTT. This translates into CASRRGGMNTEAFF. The rearrangement links TRBV6-5 to TRBJ1-1; D call uncertain. Germline V gene lookup returns CDR1 MNHEY and CDR2 SVGAGI. The CDR3 is 14 amino acids. Trimming took off 6 bases at V and 0 bases at J, with 11 bases between the two ends.